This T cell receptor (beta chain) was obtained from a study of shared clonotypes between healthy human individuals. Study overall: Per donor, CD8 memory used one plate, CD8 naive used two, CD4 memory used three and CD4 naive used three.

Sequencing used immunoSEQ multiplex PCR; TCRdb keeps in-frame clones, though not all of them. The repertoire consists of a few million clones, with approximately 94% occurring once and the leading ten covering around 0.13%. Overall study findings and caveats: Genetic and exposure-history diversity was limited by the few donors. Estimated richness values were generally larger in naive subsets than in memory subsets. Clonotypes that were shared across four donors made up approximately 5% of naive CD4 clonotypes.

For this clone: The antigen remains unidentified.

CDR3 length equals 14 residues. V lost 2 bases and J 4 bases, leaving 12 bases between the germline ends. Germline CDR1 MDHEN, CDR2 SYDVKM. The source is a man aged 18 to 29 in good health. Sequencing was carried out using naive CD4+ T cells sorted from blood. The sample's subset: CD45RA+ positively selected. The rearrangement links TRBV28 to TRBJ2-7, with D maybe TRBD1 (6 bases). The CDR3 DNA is TGTGCCAGCAGTTTAAAGTACAGGGAATACGAGCAGTACTTC. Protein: CASSLKYREYEQYF.